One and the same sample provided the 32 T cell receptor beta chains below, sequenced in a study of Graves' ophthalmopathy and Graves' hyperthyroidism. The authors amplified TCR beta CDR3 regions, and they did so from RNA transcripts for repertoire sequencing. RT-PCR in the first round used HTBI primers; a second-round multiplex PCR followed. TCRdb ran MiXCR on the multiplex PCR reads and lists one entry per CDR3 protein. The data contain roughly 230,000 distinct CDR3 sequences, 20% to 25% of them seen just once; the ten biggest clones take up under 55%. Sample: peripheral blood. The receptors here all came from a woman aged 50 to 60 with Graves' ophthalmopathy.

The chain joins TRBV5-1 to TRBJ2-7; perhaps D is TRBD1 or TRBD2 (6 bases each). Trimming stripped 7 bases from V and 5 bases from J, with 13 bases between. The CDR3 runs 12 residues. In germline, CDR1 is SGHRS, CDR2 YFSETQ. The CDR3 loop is CASGGGSNEQYF. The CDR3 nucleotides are TGCGCCAGCGGAGGGGGATCAAACGAGCAGTACTTC.

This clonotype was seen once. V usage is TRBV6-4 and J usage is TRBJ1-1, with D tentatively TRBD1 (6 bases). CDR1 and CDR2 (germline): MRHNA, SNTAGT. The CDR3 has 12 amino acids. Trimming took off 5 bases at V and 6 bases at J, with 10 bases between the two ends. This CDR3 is CASSSGQPEAFF. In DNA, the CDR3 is TGTGCCAGCAGTTCCGGACAGCCTGAAGCTTTCTTT.

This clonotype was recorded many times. The CDR3 DNA sequence: TGTGCCATCAGTGTTGGGGGAGGTGCTAACGAGCAGTACTTC. Encoded protein: CAISVGGGANEQYF. The genes are TRBV10-3 and TRBJ2-7; D is possibly TRBD2 (6 bases). This CDR3 region has 14 residues. Trimming removed 4 bases at V and 5 bases at J, with 15 bases between. The germline V gene has CDR1 ENHRY and CDR2 SYGVKD.

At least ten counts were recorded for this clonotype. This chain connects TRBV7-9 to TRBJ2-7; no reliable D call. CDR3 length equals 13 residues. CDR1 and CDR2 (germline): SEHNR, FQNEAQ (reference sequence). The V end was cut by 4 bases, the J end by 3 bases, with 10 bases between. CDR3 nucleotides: TGTGCCAGCAGCTGGGGTTATTACTACGAGCAGTACTTC. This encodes CASSWGYYYEQYF.

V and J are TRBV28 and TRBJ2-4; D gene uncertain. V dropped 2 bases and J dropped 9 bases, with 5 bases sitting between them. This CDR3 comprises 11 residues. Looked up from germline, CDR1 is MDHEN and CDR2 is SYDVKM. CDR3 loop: CASSLGGIQYF. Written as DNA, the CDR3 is TGTGCCAGCAGTTTAGGCGGCATTCAGTACTTC.

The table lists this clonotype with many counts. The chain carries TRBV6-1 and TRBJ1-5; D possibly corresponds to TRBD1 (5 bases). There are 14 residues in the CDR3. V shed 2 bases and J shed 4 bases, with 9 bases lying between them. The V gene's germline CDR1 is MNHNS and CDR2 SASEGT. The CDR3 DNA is TGTGCCAGCAGTGAACAGGGAGGTAATCAGCCCCAGCATTTT. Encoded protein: CASSEQGGNQPQHF.

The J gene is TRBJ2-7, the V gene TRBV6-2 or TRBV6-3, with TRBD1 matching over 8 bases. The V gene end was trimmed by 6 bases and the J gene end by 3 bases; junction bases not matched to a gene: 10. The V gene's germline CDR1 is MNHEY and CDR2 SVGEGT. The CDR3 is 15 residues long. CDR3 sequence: CASSLARQGSYEQYF. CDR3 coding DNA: TGTGCCAGCAGCCTAGCCCGACAGGGGAGCTACGAGCAGTACTTC.

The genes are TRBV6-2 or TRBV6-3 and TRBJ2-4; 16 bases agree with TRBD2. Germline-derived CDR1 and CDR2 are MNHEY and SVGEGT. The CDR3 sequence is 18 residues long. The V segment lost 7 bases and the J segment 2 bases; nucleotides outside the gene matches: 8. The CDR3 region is CASITGTSGRAPKNIQYF. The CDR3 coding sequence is TGTGCCAGCATCACCGGGACTAGCGGGAGGGCCCCCAAAAACATTCAGTACTTC.

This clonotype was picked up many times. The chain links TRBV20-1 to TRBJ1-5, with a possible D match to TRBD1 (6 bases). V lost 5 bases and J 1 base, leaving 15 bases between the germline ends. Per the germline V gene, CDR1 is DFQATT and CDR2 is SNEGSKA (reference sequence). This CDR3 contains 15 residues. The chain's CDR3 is CSASRRGRSNQPQHF. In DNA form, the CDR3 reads TGCAGTGCTTCCCGGAGGGGGAGAAGCAATCAGCCCCAGCATTTT.

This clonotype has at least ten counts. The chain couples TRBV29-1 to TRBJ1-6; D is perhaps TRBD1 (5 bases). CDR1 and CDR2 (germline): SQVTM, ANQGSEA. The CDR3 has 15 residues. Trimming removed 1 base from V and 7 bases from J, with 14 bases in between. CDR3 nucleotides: TGCAGCGTTGAAGGTAGGGGACGGCTAAATTCACCCCTCCACTTT. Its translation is CSVEGRGRLNSPLHF.

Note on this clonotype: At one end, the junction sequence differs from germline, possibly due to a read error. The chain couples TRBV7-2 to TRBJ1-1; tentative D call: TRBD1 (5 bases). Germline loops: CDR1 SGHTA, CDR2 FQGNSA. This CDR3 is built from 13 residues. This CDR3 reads CASSLARKGEGSF. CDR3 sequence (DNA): TGTGCCAGCAGCCTTGCCCGAAAAGGGGAAGGGAGCTTT.

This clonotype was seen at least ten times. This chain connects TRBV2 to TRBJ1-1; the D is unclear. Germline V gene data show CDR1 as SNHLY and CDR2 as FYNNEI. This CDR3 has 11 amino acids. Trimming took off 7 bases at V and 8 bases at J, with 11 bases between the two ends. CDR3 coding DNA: TGTGCCAGCATCCGGCATTTCGAAGCTTTCTTT. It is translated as CASIRHFEAFF. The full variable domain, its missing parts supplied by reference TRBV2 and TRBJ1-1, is EPEVTQTPSHQVTQMGQEVILRCVPISNHLYFYWYRQILGQKVEFLVSFYNNEISEKSEIFDDQFSVERPDGSNFTLKIRSTKLEDSAMYFCASIRHFEAFFGQGTRLTVV.

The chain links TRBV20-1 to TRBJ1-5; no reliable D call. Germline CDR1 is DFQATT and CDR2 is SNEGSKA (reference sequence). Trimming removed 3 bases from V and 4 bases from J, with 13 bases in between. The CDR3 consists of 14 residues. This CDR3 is CSASTWQVNQPQHF. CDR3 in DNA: TGCAGTGCTAGTACCTGGCAGGTAAATCAGCCCCAGCATTTT.

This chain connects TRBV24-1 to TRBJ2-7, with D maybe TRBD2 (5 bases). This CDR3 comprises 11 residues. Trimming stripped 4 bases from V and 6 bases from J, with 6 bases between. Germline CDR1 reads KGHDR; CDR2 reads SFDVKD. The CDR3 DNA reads TGTGCCACCAGTGAAGGAGGCGAGCAGTACTTC. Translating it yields CATSEGGEQYF.

In DNA, the CDR3 is TGCGCCAGCAGTGAGACGACCGGGGAGCTGTTTTTT. Translating gives CASSETTGELFF. This chain joins TRBV10-1 and TRBJ2-2; D not certain. Germline-derived CDR1 and CDR2 are WNHNN and SYGVQD (reference sequence). The CDR3 has 12 residues. Trimming took 2 bases from V and 5 from J, leaving 3 bases between them.

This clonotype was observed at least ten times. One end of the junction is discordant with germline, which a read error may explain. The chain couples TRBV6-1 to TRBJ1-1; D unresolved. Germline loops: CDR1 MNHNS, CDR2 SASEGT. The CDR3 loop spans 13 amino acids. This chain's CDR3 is CASSDLRHTEAFF. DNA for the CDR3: TGTGCCAGCAGTGATCTTCGGCACACAGAAGCTTTCTTT.

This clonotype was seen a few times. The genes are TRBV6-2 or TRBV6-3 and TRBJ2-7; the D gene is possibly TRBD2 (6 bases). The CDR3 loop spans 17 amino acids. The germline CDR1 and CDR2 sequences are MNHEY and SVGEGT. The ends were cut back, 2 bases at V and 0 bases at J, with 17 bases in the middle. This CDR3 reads CASSYRLGIGSSYEQYF. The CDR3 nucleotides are TGTGCCAGCAGTTACCGTCTCGGTATCGGGAGCTCCTACGAGCAGTACTTC.

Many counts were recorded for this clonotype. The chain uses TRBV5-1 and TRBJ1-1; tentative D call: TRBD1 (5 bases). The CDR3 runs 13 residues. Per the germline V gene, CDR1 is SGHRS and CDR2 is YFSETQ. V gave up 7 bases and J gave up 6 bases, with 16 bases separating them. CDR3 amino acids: CASGRGMKAEAFF. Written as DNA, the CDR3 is TGCGCCAGCGGACGGGGGATGAAAGCTGAAGCTTTCTTT.

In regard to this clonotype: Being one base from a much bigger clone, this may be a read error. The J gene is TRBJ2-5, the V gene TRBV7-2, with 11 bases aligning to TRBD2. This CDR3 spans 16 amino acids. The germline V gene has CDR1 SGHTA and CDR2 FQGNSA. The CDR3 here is CANSPTSGRGLETQYF. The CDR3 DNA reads TGTGCCAACAGCCCAACTAGCGGGAGAGGGTTGGAGACCCAGTACTTC. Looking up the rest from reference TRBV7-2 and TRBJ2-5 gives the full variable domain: GAGVSQSPSNKVTEKGKDVELRCDPISGHTALYWYRQSLGQGLEFLIYFQGNSAPDKSGLPSDRFSAERTGGSVSTLTIQRTQQEDSAVYLCANSPTSGRGLETQYFGPGTRLLVL.

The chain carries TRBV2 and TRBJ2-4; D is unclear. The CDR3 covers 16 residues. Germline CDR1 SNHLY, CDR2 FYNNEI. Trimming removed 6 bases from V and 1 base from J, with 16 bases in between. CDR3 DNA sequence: TGTGCCAGCAGGGATAACAGCTACCAGGCCAAAAACATTCAGTACTTC. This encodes CASRDNSYQAKNIQYF.

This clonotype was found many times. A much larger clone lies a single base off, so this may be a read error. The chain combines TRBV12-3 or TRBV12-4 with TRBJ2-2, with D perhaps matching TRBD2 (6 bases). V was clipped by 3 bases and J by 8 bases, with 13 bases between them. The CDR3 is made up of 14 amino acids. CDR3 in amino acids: CASSFRPRGGELFF. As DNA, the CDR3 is TGTGCCAGCAGTTTCCGCCCCCGGGGGGGGGAGCTGTTTTTT.

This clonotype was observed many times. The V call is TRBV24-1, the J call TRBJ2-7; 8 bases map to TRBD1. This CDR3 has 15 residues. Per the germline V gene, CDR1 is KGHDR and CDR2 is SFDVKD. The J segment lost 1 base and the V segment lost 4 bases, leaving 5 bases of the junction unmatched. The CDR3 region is CATSDAGTGSYEQYF. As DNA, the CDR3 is TGTGCCACCAGTGACGCCGGGACAGGTTCCTACGAGCAGTACTTC.

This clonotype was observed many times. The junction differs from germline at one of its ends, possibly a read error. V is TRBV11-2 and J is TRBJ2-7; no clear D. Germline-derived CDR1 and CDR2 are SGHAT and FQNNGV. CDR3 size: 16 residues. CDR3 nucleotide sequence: TGTGCCAGCAGCTTATTTCGCCCCCCCGGGTCCTCCGAGCAGTACTTC. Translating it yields CASSLFRPPGSSEQYF.

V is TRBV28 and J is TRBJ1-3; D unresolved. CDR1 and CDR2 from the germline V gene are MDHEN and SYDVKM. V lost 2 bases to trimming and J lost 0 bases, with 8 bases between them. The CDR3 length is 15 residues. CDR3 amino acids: CASSLRLFSGNTIYF. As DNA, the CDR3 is TGTGCCAGCAGTTTAAGACTGTTCTCTGGAAACACCATATATTTT.

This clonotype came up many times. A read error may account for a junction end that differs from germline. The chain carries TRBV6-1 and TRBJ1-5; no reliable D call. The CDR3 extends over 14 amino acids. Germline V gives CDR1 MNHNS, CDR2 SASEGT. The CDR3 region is CAGSSYLSNQPQHF. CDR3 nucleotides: TGTGCCGGCAGTAGTTACCTTAGCAATCAGCCCCAGCATTTT.

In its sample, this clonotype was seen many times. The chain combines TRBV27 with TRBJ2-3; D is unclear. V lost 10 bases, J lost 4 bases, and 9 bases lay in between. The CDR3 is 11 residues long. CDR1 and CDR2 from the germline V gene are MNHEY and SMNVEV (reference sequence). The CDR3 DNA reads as TGTGCCACCTGGGGTGCAGATACGCAGTATTTT. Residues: CATWGADTQYF.

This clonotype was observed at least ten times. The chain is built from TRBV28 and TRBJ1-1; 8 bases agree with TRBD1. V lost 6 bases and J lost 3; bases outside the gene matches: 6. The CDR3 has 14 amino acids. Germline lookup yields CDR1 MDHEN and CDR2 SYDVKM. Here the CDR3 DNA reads TGTGCCAGCAGCCAAAACAGGGGGGACACTGAAGCTTTCTTT. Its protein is CASSQNRGDTEAFF.

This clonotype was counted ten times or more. This CDR3 is CASSLSESGNSPLHF. In DNA, the CDR3 is TGTGCCAGCAGTTTATCGGAGTCCGGGAATTCACCCCTCCACTTT. This rearrangement joins TRBV27 to TRBJ1-6; D call uncertain. Germline V gene sequence: CDR1 MNHEY, CDR2 SMNVEV (reference sequence). The CDR3 extends over 15 amino acids. Trimming took 0 bases from V and 7 from J, leaving 10 bases between them.

The CDR3, as DNA: TGTGCCAGCAGCCCGATAGCGGGAGGGGACACCGGGGAGCTGTTTTTT. Translating it yields CASSPIAGGDTGELFF. The V and J genes are TRBV4-2 and TRBJ2-2; 11 bases agree with TRBD2. This CDR3 has 16 residues. Germline V gives CDR1 LGHNA, CDR2 YNFKEQ. Germline trimming cut 4 bases from V and 3 bases from J; bases unmatched to any gene: 4.

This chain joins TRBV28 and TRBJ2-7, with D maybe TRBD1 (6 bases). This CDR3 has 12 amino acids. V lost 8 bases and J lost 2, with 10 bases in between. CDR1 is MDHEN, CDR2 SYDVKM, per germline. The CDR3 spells CASLQGPYEQYF. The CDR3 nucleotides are TGTGCCAGCCTACAGGGTCCCTACGAGCAGTACTTC.

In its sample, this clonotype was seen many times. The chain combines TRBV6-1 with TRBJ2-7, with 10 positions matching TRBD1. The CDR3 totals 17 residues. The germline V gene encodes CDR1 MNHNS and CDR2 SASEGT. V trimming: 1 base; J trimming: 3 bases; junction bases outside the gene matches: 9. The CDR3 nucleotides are TGTGCCAGCAGTGAAGGACAGGGGGCATTACCTTTCTACGAGCAGTACTTC. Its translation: CASSEGQGALPFYEQYF.

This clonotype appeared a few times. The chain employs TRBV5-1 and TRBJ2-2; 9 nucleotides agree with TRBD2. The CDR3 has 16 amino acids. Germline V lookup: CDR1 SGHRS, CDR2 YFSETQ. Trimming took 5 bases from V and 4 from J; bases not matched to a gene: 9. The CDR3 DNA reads TGCGCCAGCAGAGGGGGAGCGGGGGGCCTCACCGGGGAGCTGTTTTTT. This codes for CASRGGAGGLTGELFF.